This TCR beta chain originates from a study of cytomegalovirus exposure and HLA in healthy donors. Study findings and constraints: Three of the chains that were CMV-associated were confirmed in vitro to be specific for CMV antigens.

This clone was observed a handful of times. Its antigen is undetermined. The PCR used 60 Vbeta and 13 Jbeta primers. The method was immunoSEQ multiplex PCR; TCRdb's version includes in-frame clones alone and lacks a portion of them. Among around 130,000 clones listed, approximately 80% were seen once. The germline CDR1 and CDR2 sequences are LNHDA and SQIVND (reference sequence). V lost 4 bases, J lost 5 bases, and 7 bases stayed unmatched. The CDR3 length is 15 residues. V usage is TRBV19 and J usage is TRBJ2-5; 10 positions match TRBD2. Sequencing used PBMCs. The sequence derives from a woman between 18 and 29 years old in good health and CMV-seronegative. The CDR3 DNA follows: TGTGCCAGTAGTAATCAGCGGGGGGGCTACGAGACCCAGTACTTC. It encodes CASSNQRGGYETQYF.